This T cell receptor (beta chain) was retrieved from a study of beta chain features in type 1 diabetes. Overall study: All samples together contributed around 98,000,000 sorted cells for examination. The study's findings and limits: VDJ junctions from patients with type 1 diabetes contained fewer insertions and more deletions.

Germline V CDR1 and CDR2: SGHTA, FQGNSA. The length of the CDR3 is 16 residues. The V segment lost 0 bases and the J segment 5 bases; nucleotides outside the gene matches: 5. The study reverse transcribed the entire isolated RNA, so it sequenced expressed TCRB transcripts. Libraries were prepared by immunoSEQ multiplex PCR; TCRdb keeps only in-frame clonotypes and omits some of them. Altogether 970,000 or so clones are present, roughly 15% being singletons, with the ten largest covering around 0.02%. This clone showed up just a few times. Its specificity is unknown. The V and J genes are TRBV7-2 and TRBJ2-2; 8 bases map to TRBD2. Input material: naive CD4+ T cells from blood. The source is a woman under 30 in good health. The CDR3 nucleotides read TGTGCCAGCAGCTTAGCTGGACTAGCTATGACCGGGGAGCTGTTTTTT. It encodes CASSLAGLAMTGELFF.